This paragraph reports one T cell receptor beta chain. V shed 2 bases and J 5 bases; nucleotides not matched to a gene: 11. Germline CDR1 SGHTA, CDR2 FQGNSA. CDR3 length equals 18 residues. The method was immunoSEQ multiplex PCR; TCRdb's version includes in-frame clones alone and lacks a portion of them. Of about 380,000 clones listed, more than 85% are singletons. This entry comes from a study of shared T cell receptors in the human thymus. The sequenced sample consisted of thymocytes. This TCR came from a human donor. The chain joins TRBV7-2 to TRBJ2-2, with 10 positions matching TRBD1. The CDR3 DNA reads TGTGCCAGCAGCTTAACCACCGACAGGGGGCGATGGACCGGGGAGCTGTTTTTT. Protein product: CASSLTTDRGRWTGELFF. The variable domain in full, with the rest retrieved from reference TRBV7-2 and TRBJ2-2, is GAGVSQSPSNKVTEKGKDVELRCDPISGHTALYWYRQSLGQGLEFLIYFQGNSAPDKSGLPSDRFSAERTGGSVSTLTIQRTQQEDSAVYLCASSLTTDRGRWTGELFFGEGSRLTVL.